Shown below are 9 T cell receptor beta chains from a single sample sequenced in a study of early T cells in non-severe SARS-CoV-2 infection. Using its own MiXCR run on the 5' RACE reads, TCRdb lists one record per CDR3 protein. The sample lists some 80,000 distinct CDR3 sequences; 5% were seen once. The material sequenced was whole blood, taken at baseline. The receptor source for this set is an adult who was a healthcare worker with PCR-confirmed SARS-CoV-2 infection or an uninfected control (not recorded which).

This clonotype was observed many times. DNA for the CDR3: TGCAGCGGGGAGCACCAAGAGACCCAGTACTTC. Translating it yields CSGEHQETQYF. The V and J genes are TRBV20-1 and TRBJ2-5, with a possible D match to TRBD2 (5 bases). This CDR3 region has 11 residues. Germline-derived CDR1 and CDR2 are DFQATT and SNEGSKA (reference sequence).

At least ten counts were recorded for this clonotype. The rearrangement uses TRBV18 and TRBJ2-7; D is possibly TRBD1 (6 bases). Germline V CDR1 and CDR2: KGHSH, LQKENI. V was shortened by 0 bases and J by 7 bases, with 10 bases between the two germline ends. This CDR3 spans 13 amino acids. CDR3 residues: CASSPPDRTEQYF. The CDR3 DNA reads TGTGCCAGCTCACCACCCGACAGGACTGAGCAGTACTTC.

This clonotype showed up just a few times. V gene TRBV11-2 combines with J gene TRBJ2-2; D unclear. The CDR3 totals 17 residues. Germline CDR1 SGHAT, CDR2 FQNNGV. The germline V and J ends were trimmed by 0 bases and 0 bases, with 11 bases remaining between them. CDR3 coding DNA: TGTGCCAGCAGCTTAGATCGATCGGGTGCGAACACCGGGGAGCTGTTTTTT. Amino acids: CASSLDRSGANTGELFF.

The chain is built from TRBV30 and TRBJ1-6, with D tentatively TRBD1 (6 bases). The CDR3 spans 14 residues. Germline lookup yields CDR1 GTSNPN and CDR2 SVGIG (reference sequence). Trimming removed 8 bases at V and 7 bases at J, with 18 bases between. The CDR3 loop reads CAGRTETPNSPLHF. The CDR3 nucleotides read TGTGCCGGCCGGACAGAGACTCCGAATTCACCCCTCCACTTT.

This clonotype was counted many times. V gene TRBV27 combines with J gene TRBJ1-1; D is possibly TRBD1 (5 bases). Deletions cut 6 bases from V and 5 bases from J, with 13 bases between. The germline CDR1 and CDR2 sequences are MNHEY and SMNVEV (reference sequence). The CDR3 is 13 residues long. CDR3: CASRDGGWTEAFF. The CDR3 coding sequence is TGTGCCAGCAGGGACGGGGGTTGGACTGAAGCTTTCTTT.

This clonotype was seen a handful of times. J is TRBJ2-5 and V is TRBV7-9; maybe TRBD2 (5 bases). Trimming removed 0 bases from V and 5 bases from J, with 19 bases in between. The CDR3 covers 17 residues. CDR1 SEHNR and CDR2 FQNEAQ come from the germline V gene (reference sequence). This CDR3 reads CASSLAGSGRGMETQYF. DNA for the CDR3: TGTGCCAGCAGCTTAGCGGGGTCGGGGAGAGGAATGGAGACCCAGTACTTC.

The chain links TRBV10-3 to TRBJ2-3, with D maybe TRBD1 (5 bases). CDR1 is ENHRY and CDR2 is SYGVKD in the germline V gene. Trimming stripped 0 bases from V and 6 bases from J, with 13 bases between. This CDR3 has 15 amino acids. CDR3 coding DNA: TGTGCCATCAGTGAGTCGGCAGGGATCGAGGATACGCAGTATTTT. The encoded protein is CAISESAGIEDTQYF.

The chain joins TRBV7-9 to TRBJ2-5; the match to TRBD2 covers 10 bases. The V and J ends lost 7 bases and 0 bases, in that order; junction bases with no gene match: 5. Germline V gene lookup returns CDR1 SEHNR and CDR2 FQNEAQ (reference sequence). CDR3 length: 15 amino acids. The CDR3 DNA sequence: TGTGCCAGCAAGCCGGGACTAGCGTACCAAGAGACCCAGTACTTC. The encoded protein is CASKPGLAYQETQYF.

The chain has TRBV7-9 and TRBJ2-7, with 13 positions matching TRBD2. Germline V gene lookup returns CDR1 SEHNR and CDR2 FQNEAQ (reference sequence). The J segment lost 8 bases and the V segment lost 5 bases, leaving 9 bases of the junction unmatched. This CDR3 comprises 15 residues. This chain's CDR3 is CASSHSGLAGEKQYF. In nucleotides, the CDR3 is TGTGCCAGCAGCCATTCCGGACTAGCGGGAGAAAAGCAGTACTTC.